The 3 T cell receptor beta chains below were found in one sample sequenced in a study of spatial heterogeneity in lung cancer. The time point denotes: blood at routine non-recurrence follow-up after resection. Whole RNA was taken from tumor, nontumor lung or frozen PBMC; it was then sequenced unsorted. TCRdb re-called the 5' RACE reads with MiXCR, one entry per CDR3 protein. This sample carries tens of thousands of distinct CDR3 sequences, 4.5% to 7.5% of them seen once, and the ten largest clones take 20% to 25%. Sample: PBMCs, taken at follow-up. The source is a male donor with early-stage non-small cell lung cancer.

This clonotype has just a few counts. This chain connects TRBV7-8 to TRBJ1-2; 8 positions match TRBD1. The CDR3 length is 14 residues. V shed 3 bases and J 3 bases; nucleotides not matched to a gene: 3. Germline V CDR1 and CDR2: SGHVS, FQNEAQ. DNA for the CDR3: TGTGCCAGCAGCTTTACAGGGGGGGACTATGGCTACACCTTC. It codes for CASSFTGGDYGYTF.

This clonotype was counted ten times or more. The chain recombines TRBV7-2 with TRBJ1-5, with a weak D call TRBD1 (6 bases). Germline CDR1 reads SGHTA; CDR2 reads FQGNSA. V lost 5 bases and J lost 4, with 15 bases in between. This CDR3 region has 15 residues. CDR3 residues: CASSPGQLQNQPQHF. In nucleotides, the CDR3 is TGTGCCAGCAGCCCAGGACAGTTACAGAATCAGCCCCAGCATTTT.

This clonotype was seen a few times. The chain is built from TRBV20-1 and TRBJ2-4; no definite D call. V was cut by 3 bases and J by 3 bases, with 9 bases left in between. The CDR3 covers 13 residues. The germline V gene encodes CDR1 DFQATT and CDR2 SNEGSKA (reference sequence). The CDR3 DNA reads TGCAGTGCTAGCGCCGGAATCAAAAACATTCAGTACTTC. Translated: CSASAGIKNIQYF.